One sample yielded the 29 T cell receptor beta chains listed below, sequenced in a study of glioma-infiltrating T cells after dendritic cell vaccination. Libraries were prepared by immunoSEQ multiplex PCR; TCRdb keeps only in-frame clonotypes and omits some of them. The profile shows around 32,000 clones, roughly 90% of them singletons. Here the sequenced sample was blood, taken before dendritic cell vaccination. The receptors were gathered from a human donor with glioblastoma.

The chain has TRBV4-2 and TRBJ2-1, with 7 nucleotides matching TRBD1. This CDR3 region has 15 residues. The ends lost 2 bases at V and 4 bases at J; junction bases unmatched: 5. Germline loops: CDR1 LGHNA, CDR2 YNFKEQ. The CDR3 bases are TGTGCCAGCAGCCAAAGAGACAGGGATTACAATGAGCAGTTCTTC. Encoded protein: CASSQRDRDYNEQFF.

This chain connects TRBV7-9 to TRBJ2-5; no definite D call. The germline gives CDR1 SEHNR, CDR2 FQNEAQ (reference sequence). V shed 2 bases and J shed 5 bases, with 6 bases lying between them. CDR3 length equals 12 residues. CDR3 region: CASSLNMETQYF. The CDR3 DNA sequence: TGTGCCAGCAGCTTAAACATGGAGACCCAGTACTTC.

V is TRBV2 and J is TRBJ2-1; TRBD2 might be the D (5 bases). The V gene lost 10 bases and the J gene lost 5 bases, with 12 bases spanning the gap. Germline CDR1 SNHLY, CDR2 FYNNEI. The CDR3 has 12 residues. The CDR3 here is CAIKRENNEQFF. The CDR3 DNA reads TGTGCCATTAAACGGGAAAACAATGAGCAGTTCTTC.

The chain uses TRBV15 and TRBJ2-7; a weak D match, TRBD2 (7 bases). V was trimmed by 1 base and J by 2 bases, leaving 15 bases between them. The CDR3 is made up of 16 amino acids. Germline loops: CDR1 LNHNV, CDR2 YYDKDF (reference sequence). The CDR3: CATSRGGSGGPYEQYF. The CDR3 DNA is TGTGCCACCAGCAGAGGGGGGTCGGGGGGCCCCTACGAGCAGTACTTC.

V and J are TRBV6-6 and TRBJ1-5, with D perhaps matching TRBD1 (5 bases). Germline-derived CDR1 and CDR2 are MNHNY and SVGAGI (reference sequence). Between the trimmed V and J ends, which lost 5 bases and 0 bases, there was a span of 11 bases. The CDR3 has 15 residues. CDR3 in amino acids: CASSQTAYSNQPQHF. As DNA, the CDR3 is TGTGCCAGCAGTCAGACAGCTTATAGCAATCAGCCCCAGCATTTT.

Concerning this clone: Other nucleotide sequences from this sample produce the same CDR3. The chain links TRBV11-2 to TRBJ1-6; no reliable D call. The CDR3 extends over 13 amino acids. Trimming took off 0 bases at V and 6 bases at J, with 3 bases between the two ends. The germline V gene has CDR1 SGHAT and CDR2 FQNNGV. CDR3 nucleotide sequence: TGTGCCAGCAGCTTAGACCGTAATTCACCCCTCCACTTT. This sequence encodes CASSLDRNSPLHF.

The V gene is TRBV5-1, the J gene TRBJ2-3; weak D call: TRBD2 (6 bases). Trimming took off 7 bases at V and 0 bases at J, with 12 bases between the two ends. CDR3 size: 14 residues. The germline CDR1 and CDR2 sequences are SGHRS and YFSETQ. CDR3 residues: CASVRDWSTDTQYF. The CDR3 DNA reads as TGCGCCAGCGTTCGGGACTGGAGCACAGATACGCAGTATTTT.

This chain uses TRBV18 with TRBJ1-2; perhaps TRBD1 as D (6 bases). Between the trimmed V and J ends, which lost 3 bases and 12 bases, there was a span of 20 bases. Germline CDR1 reads KGHSH; CDR2 reads LQKENI. The CDR3 contains 14 residues. CDR3 in DNA: TGTGCCAGCTCACCGAACTCAGGGGTGAAGGAGAACACCTTC. It translates to CASSPNSGVKENTF.

The genes are TRBV7-8 and TRBJ1-1; the D gene is possibly TRBD1 (6 bases). CDR3 length: 16 amino acids. The V end lost 5 bases, the J end lost 0 bases, and 16 bases lay between the germline ends. CDR1 and CDR2 from the germline V gene are SGHVS and FQNEAQ. The CDR3 is CASSPLGAGVNTEAFF. CDR3 bases: TGTGCCAGCAGCCCTTTGGGGGCGGGAGTGAACACTGAAGCTTTCTTT.

This clone was observed once. The sample holds other DNA sequences that translate to the same CDR3. The CDR3 sequence: CASSYSGQVNTEAFF. The CDR3 nucleotides are TGTGCCAGCAGTTACTCGGGCCAGGTGAACACTGAAGCTTTCTTT. The chain has TRBV6-5 and TRBJ1-1; D gene unclear. The V gene lost 0 bases and the J gene lost 0 bases, with 8 bases spanning the gap. Per germline, CDR1 MNHEY and CDR2 SVGAGI. This CDR3 contains 15 residues.

This clone appeared a single time. V usage is TRBV6-1 and J usage is TRBJ1-2, with unresolved D. The germline CDR1 and CDR2 sequences are MNHNS and SASEGT. This CDR3 is 12 amino acids long. V was clipped by 10 bases and J by 7 bases, with 16 bases between them. CDR3 in amino acids: CAIKEAHSGYTF. The CDR3, as DNA: TGTGCCATCAAGGAGGCCCACTCTGGCTACACCTTC.

The V gene is TRBV5-4, the J gene TRBJ2-7; D might be TRBD2 (7 bases). This CDR3 comprises 15 residues. V was pared by 4 bases and J by 0 bases, with 14 bases between. CDR1 is SGHNT, CDR2 YYREEE, per germline (reference sequence). CDR3 loop: CASSHGGRSSYEQYF. The CDR3 coding sequence is TGTGCCAGCAGCCACGGGGGGCGGAGCTCCTACGAGCAGTACTTC. The whole variable domain, filled in from reference TRBV5-4 and TRBJ2-7, reads ETGVTQSPTHLIKTRGQQVTLRCSSQSGHNTVSWYQQALGQGPQFIFQYYREEENGRGNFPPRFSGLQFPNYSSELNVNALELDDSALYLCASSHGGRSSYEQYFGPGTRLTVT.

The chain has TRBV6-1 and TRBJ1-2; D is unclear. V was clipped by 0 bases and J by 0 bases, with 8 bases between them. Germline V lookup: CDR1 MNHNS, CDR2 SASEGT. CDR3 length: 15 amino acids. CDR3 sequence: CASSEALAANYGYTF. For the CDR3, the DNA is TGTGCCAGCAGTGAAGCGCTTGCGGCTAACTATGGCTACACCTTC.

V and J are TRBV6-5 and TRBJ1-2; TRBD1 matches 8 bases. The CDR3 is 14 residues long. V lost 2 bases to trimming and J lost 4 bases; unmatched junction nucleotides: 3. The V gene's germline CDR1 is MNHEY and CDR2 SVGAGI. The CDR3 loop is CASSYGQGFYGYTF. The CDR3 DNA reads TGTGCCAGCAGTTACGGACAGGGCTTCTATGGCTACACCTTC.

The rearrangement joins TRBV5-6 to TRBJ2-3; a possible D gene is TRBD1 (6 bases). With 0 bases removed from V and 1 base from J, the gap between germline ends came to 9 bases. The germline gives CDR1 SGHDT, CDR2 YYEEEE. CDR3 length equals 15 residues. The CDR3 DNA reads as TGTGCCAGCAGCTTGGGACAGGCGGGCACAGATACGCAGTATTTT. It encodes CASSLGQAGTDTQYF.

This sequence joins TRBV29-1 and TRBJ2-1, with D possibly TRBD1 on 5 matching bases. CDR1 is SQVTM, CDR2 ANQGSEA, per germline. Trimming took off 4 bases at V and 1 base at J, with 17 bases between the two ends. This CDR3 comprises 16 residues. The CDR3 nucleotides read TGCAGCGTTGGGAGCCAACAGGCTCCTTCCTACAATGAGCAGTTCTTC. Amino acid sequence: CSVGSQQAPSYNEQFF.

The V gene is TRBV7-9, the J gene TRBJ1-1; D remains ambiguous. Trimming removed 1 base at V and 6 bases at J, with 15 bases between. The CDR3 is 15 amino acids. The germline V gene has CDR1 SEHNR and CDR2 FQNEAQ (reference sequence). The CDR3, as DNA: TGTGCCAGCAGCTTAGAGAGCGTAGGGAGCGCTGAAGCTTTCTTT. It translates to CASSLESVGSAEAFF.

The chain has TRBV25-1 and TRBJ2-3; weak D call: TRBD2 (7 bases). CDR3 size: 14 residues. Trimming removed 8 bases from V and 1 base from J, with 13 bases in between. Germline CDR1 reads MGHDK; CDR2 reads SYGVNS. CDR3: CASVRGGRTDTQYF. For the CDR3, the DNA is TGTGCCAGCGTTAGGGGGGGGCGCACAGATACGCAGTATTTT.

As concerns this clone: An end of the junction differs from the germline gene, which may be a read error. This sequence joins TRBV7-2 and TRBJ2-5; TRBD2 matches 7 bases. Looked up from germline, CDR1 is SGHTA and CDR2 is FQGNSA. The CDR3 has 13 residues. The CDR3 DNA sequence: TGTGCCAGCAGCTTAGAAAGCGTTGGGGGGGTTGACTTC. Protein: CASSLESVGGVDF.

The V gene is TRBV5-1, the J gene TRBJ2-3, with TRBD2 matching over 10 bases. The CDR3 is 17 amino acids. CDR1 SGHRS and CDR2 YFSETQ come from the germline V gene. The V and J ends lost 4 bases and 4 bases, in that order; junction bases with no gene match: 12. CDR3 coding DNA: TGCGCCAGCAGCCTGGCCCGCCAGGGACTAGCGTCAGATACGCAGTATTTT. It yields the protein CASSLARQGLASDTQYF.

The gene calls are TRBV7-8 and TRBJ2-3; tentative D call: TRBD2 (5 bases). Germline V gene sequence: CDR1 SGHVS, CDR2 FQNEAQ. The V end was cut by 1 base, the J end by 1 base, with 12 bases between. The CDR3 loop spans 16 amino acids. In nucleotides, the CDR3 is TGTGCCAGCAGCTTAGGGACCACCGGGGGCACAGATACGCAGTATTTT. Translating gives CASSLGTTGGTDTQYF.

The CDR3 spells CASSLDGVPAEAFF. CDR3 nucleotide sequence: TGCGCCAGCAGCTTGGACGGGGTCCCCGCTGAAGCTTTCTTT. The chain carries TRBV5-1 and TRBJ1-1; no firm D call. The V end lost 0 bases, the J end lost 6 bases, and 12 bases lay between the germline ends. The CDR3 is 14 residues long. CDR1 is SGHRS and CDR2 is YFSETQ in the germline V gene.

V is TRBV2 and J is TRBJ1-2; 7 bases are shared with TRBD1. The V gene's germline CDR1 is SNHLY and CDR2 FYNNEI. The CDR3 has 13 residues. J was trimmed by 3 bases and V by 4 bases; bases with no gene match: 2. The CDR3 DNA sequence: TGTGCCAGCAGTGGGGGACAGTACTATGGCTACACCTTC. It specifies CASSGGQYYGYTF.

The rearrangement uses TRBV2 and TRBJ1-2, with 7 bases fitting TRBD1. V lost 4 bases and J lost 7; bases outside the gene matches: 6. This CDR3 has 13 residues. Germline CDR1 SNHLY, CDR2 FYNNEI. For the CDR3, the DNA is TGTGCCAGCAGTGTGGGACAGAACCTTGGCTACACCTTC. Its protein product is CASSVGQNLGYTF.

The V and J genes are TRBV4-1 and TRBJ2-2, with TRBD2 matching 12 bases. The germline CDR1 and CDR2 sequences are MGHRA and YSYEKL. This CDR3 comprises 17 residues. V shed 4 bases, J shed 0 bases, and the junction held 3 bases outside the gene matches. The CDR3 region is CASSPGLAGTNTGELFF. CDR3 nucleotides: TGCGCCAGCAGCCCCGGACTAGCGGGAACGAACACCGGGGAGCTGTTTTTT.

The gene calls are TRBV7-2 and TRBJ2-4, with 16 bases fitting TRBD2. CDR1 and CDR2 from the germline V gene are SGHTA and FQGNSA. This CDR3 is built from 18 residues. V was clipped by 5 bases and J by 11 bases; unmatched bases: 15. This chain's CDR3 is CASSAGTSGGAGGRVQYF. CDR3 nucleotides: TGTGCCAGCAGCGCGGGGACTAGCGGGGGGGCCGGCGGGAGGGTTCAGTACTTC.

The chain recombines TRBV7-9 with TRBJ1-4, with 8 bases fitting TRBD1. The V gene end was trimmed by 8 bases and the J gene end by 8 bases; junction bases not matched to a gene: 4. Germline assignment: CDR1 SEHNR and CDR2 FQNEAQ (reference sequence). The CDR3 is 12 amino acids. Here the CDR3 reads CASETGDEKLFF. CDR3 in DNA: TGTGCCAGCGAGACAGGGGACGAAAAACTGTTTTTT. Full variable domain (remainder filled in from reference TRBV7-9 and TRBJ1-4): DTGVSQNPRHKITKRGQNVTFRCDPISEHNRLYWYRQTLGQGPEFLTYFQNEAQLEKSRLLSDRFSAERPKGSFSTLEIQRTEQGDSAMYLCASETGDEKLFFGSGTQLSVL.

This chain connects TRBV6-6 to TRBJ1-5, with D maybe TRBD1 (6 bases). Trimming removed 7 bases at V and 4 bases at J, with 14 bases between. There are 14 residues in the CDR3. Germline V gene lookup returns CDR1 MNHNY and CDR2 SVGAGI (reference sequence). The CDR3 sequence is CASIVGQSNQPQHF. The CDR3 DNA reads as TGTGCCAGCATCGTGGGACAATCGAATCAGCCCCAGCATTTT.

The J gene is TRBJ1-5, the V gene TRBV5-6, with D tentatively TRBD1 (6 bases). V was cut by 3 bases and J by 1 base, with 8 bases left in between. Germline V CDR1 and CDR2: SGHDT, YYEEEE. The CDR3 is 14 residues long. Here the CDR3 DNA reads TGTGCCAGCAGCTCAGGGGTGAGCAATCAGCCCCAGCATTTT. This translates into CASSSGVSNQPQHF.